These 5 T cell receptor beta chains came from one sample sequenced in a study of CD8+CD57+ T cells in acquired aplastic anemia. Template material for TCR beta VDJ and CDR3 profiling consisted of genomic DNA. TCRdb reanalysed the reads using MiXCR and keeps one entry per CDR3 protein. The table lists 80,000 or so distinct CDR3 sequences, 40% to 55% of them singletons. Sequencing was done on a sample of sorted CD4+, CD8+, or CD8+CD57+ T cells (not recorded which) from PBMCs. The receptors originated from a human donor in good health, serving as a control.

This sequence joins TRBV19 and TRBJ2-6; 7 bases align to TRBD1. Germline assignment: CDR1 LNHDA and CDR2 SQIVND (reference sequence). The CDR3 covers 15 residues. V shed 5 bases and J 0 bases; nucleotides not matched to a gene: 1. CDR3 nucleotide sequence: TGTGCCAGTAGTCGGACAGGCTCTGGGGCCAACGTCCTGACTTTC. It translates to CASSRTGSGANVLTF.

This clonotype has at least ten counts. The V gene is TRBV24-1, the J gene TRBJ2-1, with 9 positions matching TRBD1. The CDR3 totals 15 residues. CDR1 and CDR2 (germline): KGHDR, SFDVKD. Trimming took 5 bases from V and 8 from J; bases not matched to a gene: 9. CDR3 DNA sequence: TGTGCCACCAGTGCCCGCGGGACAGGGTCATATGAGCAGTTCTTC. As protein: CATSARGTGSYEQFF.

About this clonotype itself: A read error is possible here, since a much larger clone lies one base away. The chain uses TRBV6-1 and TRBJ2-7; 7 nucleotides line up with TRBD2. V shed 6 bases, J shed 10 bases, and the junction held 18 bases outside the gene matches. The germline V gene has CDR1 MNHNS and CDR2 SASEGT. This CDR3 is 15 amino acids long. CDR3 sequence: CASSFVRAGLVGQYF. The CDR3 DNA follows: TGTGCCAGCAGCTTCGTCAGAGCGGGGCTAGTCGGTCAGTACTTC.

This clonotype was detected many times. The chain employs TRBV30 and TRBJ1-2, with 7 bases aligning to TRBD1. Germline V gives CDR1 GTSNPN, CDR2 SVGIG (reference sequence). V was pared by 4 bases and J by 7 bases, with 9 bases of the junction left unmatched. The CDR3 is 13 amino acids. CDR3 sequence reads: CAWNGQVHAGYTF. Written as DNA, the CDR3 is TGTGCCTGGAACGGACAGGTTCACGCTGGCTACACCTTC.

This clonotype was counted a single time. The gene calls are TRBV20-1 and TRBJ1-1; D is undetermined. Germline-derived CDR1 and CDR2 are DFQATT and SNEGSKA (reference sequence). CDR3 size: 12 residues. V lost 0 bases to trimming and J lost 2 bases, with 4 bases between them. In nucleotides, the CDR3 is TGCAGTGCTAGAGATCCTAACACTGAAGCTTTCTTT. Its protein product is CSARDPNTEAFF.